The clone carrying this T cell receptor (beta chain) was seen repeatedly, ten times or more. The antigen remains undetermined. This record comes from a study of molecular identifiers for immune sequencing clone quantification. V dropped 1 base and J dropped 10; count of bases not matched to a gene: 10. Per germline, CDR1 PRHDT and CDR2 FYEKMQ (reference sequence). The CDR3 is made up of 16 amino acids. Via MiXCR, TCRdb re-called the PCR reads, giving one row per CDR3 protein. The sample lists about 640,000 distinct CDR3 sequences; 15% to 20% were seen once. Notes on the study in general: Jurkat TCR RNA that was spiked in from one cell was reportedly detectable among under 1.2 million naive cells.

The sample consisted of naive CD8+ T cells from blood, with Jurkat cell RNA spiked in. As for subset: FACS-sorted CD8+CD4-CCR7+CD45RA+ naive T cells. The chain employs TRBV13 and TRBJ2-5, with 12 bases that match TRBD2. The receptor's source is a human donor in good health. Some libraries in this study had Jurkat cell RNA spiked in. CDR3 in DNA: TGTGCCAGCAGCTTAGCCCCTAGCGGGGGGGATTGGGTCCAGTACTTC. It encodes CASSLAPSGGDWVQYF. Variable domain in full (rest from reference TRBV13 and TRBJ2-5): AAGVIQSPRHLIKEKRETATLKCYPIPRHDTVYWYQQGPGQDPQFLISFYEKMQSDKGSIPDRFSAQQFSDYHSELNMSSLELGDSALYFCASSLAPSGGDWVQYFGPGTRLLVL.